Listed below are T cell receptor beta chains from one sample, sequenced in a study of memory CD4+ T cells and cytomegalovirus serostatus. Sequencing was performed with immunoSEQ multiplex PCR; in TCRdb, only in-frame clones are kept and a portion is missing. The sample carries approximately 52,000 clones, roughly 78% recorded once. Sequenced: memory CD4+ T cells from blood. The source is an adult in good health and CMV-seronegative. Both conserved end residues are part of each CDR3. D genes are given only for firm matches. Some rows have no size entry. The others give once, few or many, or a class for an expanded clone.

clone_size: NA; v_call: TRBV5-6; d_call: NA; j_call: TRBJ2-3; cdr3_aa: CASSRITGSTDTQYF
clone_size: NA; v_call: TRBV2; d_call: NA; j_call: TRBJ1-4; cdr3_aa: CASNQRGEKLFF
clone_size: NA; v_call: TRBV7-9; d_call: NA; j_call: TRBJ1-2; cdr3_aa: CASSLAGATYGYTF
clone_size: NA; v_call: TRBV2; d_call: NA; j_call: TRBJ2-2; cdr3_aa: CASHSDSGGQLFF
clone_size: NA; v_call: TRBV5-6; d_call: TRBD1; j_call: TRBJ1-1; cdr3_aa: CASSSTGIGTEAFF
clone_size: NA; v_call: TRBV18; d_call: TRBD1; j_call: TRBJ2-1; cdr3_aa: CASSPVRGQEYNEQFF
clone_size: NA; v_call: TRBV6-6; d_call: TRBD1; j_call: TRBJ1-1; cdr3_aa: CASTVGQGGSEAFF
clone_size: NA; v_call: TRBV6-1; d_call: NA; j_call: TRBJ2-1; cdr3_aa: CASSDRGFTEQFF
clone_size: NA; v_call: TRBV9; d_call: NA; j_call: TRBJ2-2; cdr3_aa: CASSLITGELFF
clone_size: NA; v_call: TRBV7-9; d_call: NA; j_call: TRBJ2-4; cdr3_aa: CASSSPQAQAKNIQYF
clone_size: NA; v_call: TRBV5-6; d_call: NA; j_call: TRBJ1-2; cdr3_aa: CASSLSGYGYTF
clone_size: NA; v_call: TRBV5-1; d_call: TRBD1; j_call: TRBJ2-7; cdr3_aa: CASSLADRDVSEQYF
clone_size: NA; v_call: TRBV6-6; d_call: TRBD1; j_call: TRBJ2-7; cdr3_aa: CAAGDRGSYEQYF
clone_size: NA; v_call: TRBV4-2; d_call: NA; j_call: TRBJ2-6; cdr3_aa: CASSQVAALGANVLTF
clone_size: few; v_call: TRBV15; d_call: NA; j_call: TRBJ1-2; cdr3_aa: CATSGIRGYGYTF
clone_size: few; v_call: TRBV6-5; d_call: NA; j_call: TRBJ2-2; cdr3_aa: CASSYLAENTGELFF
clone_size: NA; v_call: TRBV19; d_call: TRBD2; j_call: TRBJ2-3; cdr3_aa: CASSWEGDTQYF
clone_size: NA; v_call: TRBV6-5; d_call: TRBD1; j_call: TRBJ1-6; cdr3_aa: CASCRAGGNSPLHF
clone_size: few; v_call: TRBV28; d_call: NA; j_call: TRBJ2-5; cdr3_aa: CASQRKQPQETQYF
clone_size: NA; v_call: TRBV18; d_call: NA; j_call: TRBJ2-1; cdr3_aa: CASSPQSDYEQFF
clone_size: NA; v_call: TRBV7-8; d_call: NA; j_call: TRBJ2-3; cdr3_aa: CASSPSRATDTQYF
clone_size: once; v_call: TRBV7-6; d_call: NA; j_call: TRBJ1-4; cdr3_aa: CASSSAGTEKLFF
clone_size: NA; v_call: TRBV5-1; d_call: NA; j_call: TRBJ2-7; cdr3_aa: CASSAASGAEQYF
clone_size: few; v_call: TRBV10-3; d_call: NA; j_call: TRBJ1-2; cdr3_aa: CATMQERNYGYTF
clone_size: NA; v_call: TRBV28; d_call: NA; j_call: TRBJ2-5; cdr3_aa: CASSSIQLGTQYF
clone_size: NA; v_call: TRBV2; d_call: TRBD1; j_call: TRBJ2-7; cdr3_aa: CASSEIGQGNYEQYF
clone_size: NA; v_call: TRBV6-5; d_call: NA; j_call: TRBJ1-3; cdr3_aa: CASRAGTGNTIYF
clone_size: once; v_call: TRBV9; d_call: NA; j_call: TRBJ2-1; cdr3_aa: CASSEGPYNEQFF
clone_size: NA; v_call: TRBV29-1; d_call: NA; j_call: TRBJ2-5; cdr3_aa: CSVESGNQETQYF
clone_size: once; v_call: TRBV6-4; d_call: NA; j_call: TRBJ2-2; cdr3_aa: CASSRDPLSGELFF
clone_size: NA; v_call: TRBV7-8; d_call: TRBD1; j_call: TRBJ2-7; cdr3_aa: CASSPIPLRDRVTYEQYF
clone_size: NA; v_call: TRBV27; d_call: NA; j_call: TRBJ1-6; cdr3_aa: CASSLDSYSPLHF
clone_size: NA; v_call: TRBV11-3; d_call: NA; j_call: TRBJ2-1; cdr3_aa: CASSLLAPSEQFF
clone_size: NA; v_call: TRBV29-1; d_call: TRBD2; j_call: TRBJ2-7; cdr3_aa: CSVRGDYEQYF
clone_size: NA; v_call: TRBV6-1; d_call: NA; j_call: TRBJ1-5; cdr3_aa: CASSEGSRPNQPQHF
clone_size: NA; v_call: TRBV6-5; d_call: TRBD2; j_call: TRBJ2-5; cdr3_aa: CASSLLAGGRETQYF